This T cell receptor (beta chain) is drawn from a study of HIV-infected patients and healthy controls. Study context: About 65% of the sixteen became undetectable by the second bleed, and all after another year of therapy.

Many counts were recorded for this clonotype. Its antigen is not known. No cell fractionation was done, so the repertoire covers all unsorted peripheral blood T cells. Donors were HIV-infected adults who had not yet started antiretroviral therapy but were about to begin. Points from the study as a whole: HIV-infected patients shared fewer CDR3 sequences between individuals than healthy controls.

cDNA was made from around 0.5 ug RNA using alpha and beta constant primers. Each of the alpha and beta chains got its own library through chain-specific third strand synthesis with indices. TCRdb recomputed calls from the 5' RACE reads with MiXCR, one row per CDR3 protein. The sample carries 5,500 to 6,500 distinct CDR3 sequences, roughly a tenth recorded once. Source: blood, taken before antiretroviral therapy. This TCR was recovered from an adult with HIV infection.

The CDR3 loop is CASSSGQGQFLLNTEAFF. The DNA for the CDR3 is TGCGCCAGCAGCTCGGGACAGGGTCAGTTCCTTTTGAACACTGAAGCTTTCTTT. J is TRBJ1-1 and V is TRBV5-1; 9 bases align to TRBD1. Germline V gene data show CDR1 as SGHRS and CDR2 as YFSETQ. The length of the CDR3 is 18 residues. Unmatched junction bases numbered 12, after V lost 3 bases and J lost 0 bases.